The next 20 T cell receptor beta chains were all read from a single sample in a study of CD8 T cells in ankylosing spondylitis. Study findings and constraints: Characteristic of ankylosing spondylitis blood, it appeared, was a TCR beta motif comprising several highly homologous variants.

TCRdb itself ran the 5' RACE reads through MiXCR, one entry per CDR3 protein. The table shows about 220,000 distinct CDR3 sequences, with 5.5% to 7.5% occurring only once. No antigen has been assigned to these receptors. The specimen was blood, either unsorted or a sorted T cell fraction (not recorded which). All receptors derive from a male donor with ankylosing spondylitis.

The chain couples TRBV18 to TRBJ2-1; 8 bases agree with TRBD2. The CDR3 is made up of 15 amino acids. Germline lookup yields CDR1 KGHSH and CDR2 LQKENI. The junction had 9 bases not matched to a gene; V was cut back by 4 bases and J by 7 bases. The chain's CDR3 is CASSLSYGGVNEQFF. In nucleotides, the CDR3 is TGTGCCAGCTCACTGAGTTACGGGGGGGTGAATGAGCAGTTCTTC.

This clonotype was observed many times. The J gene is TRBJ2-3, the V gene TRBV6-2 or TRBV6-3; 8 bases fit TRBD2. V was pared by 6 bases and J by 0 bases, with 5 bases of the junction left unmatched. This CDR3 region has 15 residues. CDR1 is MNHEY, CDR2 SVGEGT, per germline. The CDR3 nucleotides read TGTGCCAGCAGCCGAGCGGGGGCTAGCACAGATACGCAGTATTTT. Protein product: CASSRAGASTDTQYF.

Many counts were recorded for this clonotype. This chain uses TRBV25-1 with TRBJ2-7; 7 bases align to TRBD1. This CDR3 is built from 15 residues. The J segment lost 2 bases and the V segment lost 1 base, leaving 5 bases of the junction unmatched. The germline CDR1 and CDR2 sequences are MGHDK and SYGVNS. For the CDR3, the DNA is TGTGCCAGCAGTGAATCCAACAGGGGAACCTACGAGCAGTACTTC. This gives the protein CASSESNRGTYEQYF.

This clonotype was observed many times. The V gene is TRBV12-3 or TRBV12-4, the J gene TRBJ1-5, with D perhaps matching TRBD1 (5 bases). The CDR3 consists of 15 residues. V dropped 5 bases and J dropped 2 bases, with 13 bases sitting between them. CDR3 bases: TGTGCCAGCAGTCTAGGGGAGTTCGGCAATCAGCCCCAGCATTTT. As protein: CASSLGEFGNQPQHF.

This clonotype has ten or more counts. This chain uses TRBV20-1 with TRBJ1-2, with D unclear. CDR1 is DFQATT and CDR2 is SNEGSKA in the germline V gene (reference sequence). The CDR3 totals 15 residues. V lost 5 bases to trimming and J lost 4 bases, with 20 bases between them. The CDR3 DNA follows: TGCAGTGCTCTAATCCCCGCGGAGGCCGTCTATGGCTACACCTTC. This codes for CSALIPAEAVYGYTF.

The table lists this clonotype with many counts. The V call is TRBV4-3, the J call TRBJ1-1; no clear D gene. The germline gives CDR1 LGHNA, CDR2 YSLEER. This CDR3 has 14 amino acids. Trimming pared 0 bases from V and 5 bases from J, leaving 10 bases between. The CDR3 region is CASSQDRVGTEAFF. CDR3 nucleotide sequence: TGCGCCAGCAGCCAAGATCGGGTAGGGACTGAAGCTTTCTTT.

This clonotype occurred many times. This CDR3 is CASSYEGLLLPYEQYF. DNA for the CDR3: TGTGCCAGCAGTTACGAGGGGCTCCTACTACCCTACGAGCAGTACTTC. The genes are TRBV6-2 or TRBV6-3 and TRBJ2-7; either TRBD1 or TRBD2 may fit D (5 bases each). Germline CDR1 MNHEY, CDR2 SVGEGT. V was cut by 2 bases and J by 2 bases, with 16 bases left in between. The CDR3 loop spans 16 amino acids.

This clonotype was counted ten times or more. The chain employs TRBV4-1 and TRBJ1-2; D is ambiguous. This CDR3 region has 13 residues. Trimming pared 6 bases from V and 3 bases from J, leaving 11 bases between. CDR1 is MGHRA and CDR2 is YSYEKL in the germline V gene. The CDR3 is CASSQNEDYGYTF. In DNA, the CDR3 is TGCGCCAGCAGTCAGAATGAGGACTATGGCTACACCTTC.

This clonotype was seen many times. The gene calls are TRBV7-9 and TRBJ1-1, with 11 bases matching TRBD1. Germline-derived CDR1 and CDR2 are SEHNR and FQNEAQ (reference sequence). CDR3 size: 15 residues. After removal of 5 bases from V and 3 bases from J, the junction contained 5 bases not matched to a gene. CDR3 sequence: CASSSGQGADTEAFF. In DNA, the CDR3 is TGTGCCAGCAGCAGTGGACAGGGGGCTGACACTGAAGCTTTCTTT.

This clonotype was seen at least ten times. The V gene is TRBV28, the J gene TRBJ2-2, with 12 bases aligning to TRBD1. Germline loops: CDR1 MDHEN, CDR2 SYDVKM. With V trimmed by 5 bases and J by 5 bases, 6 bases remained unmatched. This CDR3 has 16 residues. The CDR3 DNA follows: TGTGCCAGCAGTCCCGGGGACAGGGGGCGAACCGGGGAGCTGTTTTTT. Protein: CASSPGDRGRTGELFF. The variable domain in full, completed from reference TRBV28 and TRBJ2-2, reads DVKVTQSSRYLVKRTGEKVFLECVQDMDHENMFWYRQDPGLGLRLIYFSYDVKMKEKGDIPEGYSVSREKKERFSLILESASTNQTSMYLCASSPGDRGRTGELFFGEGSRLTVL.

This clonotype was seen at least ten times. The chain has TRBV5-1 and TRBJ2-7; 8 nucleotides agree with TRBD2. The CDR3 sequence is 15 residues long. CDR1 is SGHRS and CDR2 is YFSETQ in the germline V gene. The J segment lost 2 bases and the V segment lost 4 bases, leaving 8 bases of the junction unmatched. CDR3: CASSASGGNPYEQYF. The DNA for the CDR3 is TGCGCCAGCAGCGCCAGCGGGGGTAACCCCTACGAGCAGTACTTC.

This clonotype was seen many times. The V and J genes are TRBV12-3 or TRBV12-4 and TRBJ2-7; TRBD1 matches at 7 bases. V shed 1 base, J shed 6 bases, and the junction held 6 bases outside the gene matches. The CDR3 loop spans 14 amino acids. The CDR3: CASSLVGAGGEQYF. In DNA form, the CDR3 reads TGTGCCAGCAGTTTAGTGGGGGCAGGGGGCGAGCAGTACTTC.

At least ten counts were recorded for this clonotype. The genes are TRBV5-4 and TRBJ1-2; 7 bases agree with TRBD1. V shed 4 bases, J shed 0 bases, and the junction held 12 bases outside the gene matches. CDR1 is SGHNT, CDR2 YYREEE, per germline (reference sequence). The CDR3 is 17 amino acids. Written as DNA, the CDR3 is TGTGCCAGCAGCACTTGGACAGGACCTTCACCTAACTATGGCTACACCTTC. Translated: CASSTWTGPSPNYGYTF.

The chain has TRBV7-9 and TRBJ2-1; a possible D gene is TRBD2 (6 bases). The V end was cut by 4 bases, the J end by 2 bases, with 12 bases between. CDR1 and CDR2 (germline): SEHNR, FQNEAQ (reference sequence). The CDR3 spans 15 residues. In DNA, the CDR3 is TGTGCCAGCAGCTCGGGACTCGACGCCTACAATGAGCAGTTCTTC. This encodes CASSSGLDAYNEQFF. Supplemented by reference TRBV7-9 and TRBJ2-1, the full variable domain reads DTGVSQNPRHKITKRGQNVTFRCDPISEHNRLYWYRQTLGQGPEFLTYFQNEAQLEKSRLLSDRFSAERPKGSFSTLEIQRTEQGDSAMYLCASSSGLDAYNEQFFGPGTRLTVL.

The chain couples TRBV10-3 to TRBJ2-5; D is undetermined. There are 14 residues in the CDR3. V dropped 1 base and J dropped 3 bases, with 9 bases sitting between them. The V gene's germline CDR1 is ENHRY and CDR2 SYGVKD. As DNA, the CDR3 is TGTGCCATCAGTGAGTTGGGCATCAAAGAGACCCAGTACTTC. Encoded protein: CAISELGIKETQYF.

This clonotype was seen more than once but under ten times. The chain combines TRBV27 with TRBJ2-7; D remains unclear. CDR3 length equals 12 residues. CDR1 and CDR2 (germline): MNHEY, SMNVEV (reference sequence). With 7 bases removed from V and 0 bases from J, the gap between germline ends came to 7 bases. The CDR3 reads CASTDGSYEQYF. CDR3 DNA sequence: TGTGCCAGCACCGACGGCTCCTACGAGCAGTACTTC.

The chain has TRBV14 and TRBJ2-3, with D possibly called TRBD1 or TRBD2 (6 bases each). Trimming removed 1 base at V and 10 bases at J, with 12 bases between. CDR3 length: 13 amino acids. Germline CDR1 reads SGHDN; CDR2 reads FVKESK. The CDR3 coding sequence is TGTGCCAGCAGCCAAGCGCGGGACACCCCGCAGTATTTT. This encodes CASSQARDTPQYF.

This clonotype was detected ten times or more. This rearrangement joins TRBV20-1 to TRBJ2-1; D is tentatively TRBD1 or TRBD2 (7 bases each). This CDR3 region has 16 residues. Trimming took 1 base from V and 4 from J, leaving 17 bases between them. CDR1 and CDR2 from the germline V gene are DFQATT and SNEGSKA (reference sequence). The DNA of the CDR3 is TGCAGTGCTAGAGGCGCGGGGGACAGCCGATACAATGAGCAGTTCTTC. This encodes CSARGAGDSRYNEQFF.

This rearrangement joins TRBV5-1 to TRBJ2-7, with 10 nucleotides matching TRBD1. Per germline, CDR1 SGHRS and CDR2 YFSETQ. This CDR3 is 14 amino acids long. J lost 5 bases, V lost 6 bases, and 8 bases had no gene match. Here the CDR3 reads CASNPRDRGDEQYF. CDR3 nucleotides: TGCGCCAGCAACCCCCGGGACAGGGGCGACGAGCAGTACTTC.

This clonotype was observed at least ten times. The chain employs TRBV13 and TRBJ1-2; D is unclear. V lost 1 base and J lost 3, with 9 bases in between. CDR3 length equals 14 residues. The germline CDR1 and CDR2 sequences are PRHDT and FYEKMQ (reference sequence). The CDR3 sequence is CASSLVGSDYGYTF. The CDR3 bases are TGTGCCAGCAGCTTAGTGGGGAGCGACTATGGCTACACCTTC. The full variable domain, rest sourced from reference TRBV13 and TRBJ1-2, is AAGVIQSPRHLIKEKRETATLKCYPIPRHDTVYWYQQGPGQDPQFLISFYEKMQSDKGSIPDRFSAQQFSDYHSELNMSSLELGDSALYFCASSLVGSDYGYTFGSGTRLTVV.